What follows are 30 T cell receptor beta chains derived from one specimen sequenced in a study of T cell repertoires in cytomegalovirus infection. TCRdb reprocessed the reads via MiXCR and lists one record per CDR3 protein. The sample has approximately 400,000 distinct CDR3 sequences, approximately 30% seen once; the top ten hold roughly 13%. Source material: PBMCs. All receptors come from a human donor in good health (CMV status not recorded). Some clones in this sample may be carry-over from other donors' samples.

This chain connects TRBV12-3 or TRBV12-4 to TRBJ1-3; D is unclear. V lost 7 bases and J 1 base, leaving 14 bases between the germline ends. The CDR3 runs to 15 residues. The DNA for the CDR3 is TGTGCCAGCATCCCTTCTCTCGCTTCTGGAAACACCATATATTTT. Amino acids: CASIPSLASGNTIYF.

This sequence joins TRBV12-3 or TRBV12-4 and TRBJ1-1; 9 bases align to TRBD1. CDR3 length: 16 amino acids. V lost 5 bases to trimming and J lost 10 bases; unmatched junction nucleotides: 17. DNA of the CDR3: TGTGCCAGCAGTCCACACCCCCAGGGACAGGGAGGGTTAGCTTTCTTT. Residues: CASSPHPQGQGGLAFF.

V and J are TRBV6-8 and TRBJ1-3, with D possibly matching TRBD1 (5 bases). V shed 1 base and J shed 3 bases, with 16 bases lying between them. The germline V gene encodes CDR1 MNHGY and CDR2 SAAAGT. This CDR3 has 17 amino acids. CDR3 sequence: CASSYCGHGGVGNTIYF. The CDR3 nucleotides read TGTGCCAGCAGTTACTGTGGACACGGCGGAGTTGGAAACACCATATATTTT.

V usage is TRBV6-5 and J usage is TRBJ2-2; 7 bases are shared with TRBD1. The ends lost 4 bases at V and 4 bases at J; junction bases unmatched: 6. The CDR3 is 15 amino acids. CDR1 is MNHEY and CDR2 is SVGAGI in the germline V gene. Here the CDR3 reads CASSFRSGGTGELFF. CDR3 in DNA: TGTGCCAGCAGTTTTAGGTCAGGGGGCACCGGGGAGCTGTTTTTT.

Notes on this clonotype: An end of the junction does not agree with germline; a read error may underlie this. DNA of the CDR3: TGCGCCAGAAGCCAAGAGCTAGCGCTACAAGAGACCCAGTACTTC. Its translation: CARSQELALQETQYF. This chain joins TRBV4-3 and TRBJ2-5, with D possibly being TRBD2 (6 bases). Germline V gene data show CDR1 as LGHNA and CDR2 as YSLEER. The CDR3 totals 15 residues.

The V and J genes are TRBV10-2 and TRBJ2-1, with TRBD2 identical over 10 bases. V lost 7 bases, J lost 7 bases, and 10 bases stayed unmatched. This CDR3 has 15 residues. Germline CDR1 reads WSHSY; CDR2 reads SAAADI. For the CDR3, the DNA is TGCGCCAGCACCCAGCTACTAGCGGGGAATAATGAGCAGTTCTTC. Amino acid sequence: CASTQLLAGNNEQFF.

V is TRBV6-1 and J is TRBJ2-7; 7 bases line up with TRBD1. Germline V gene data show CDR1 as MNHNS and CDR2 as SASEGT. Trimming at V came to 5 bases and at J to 2 bases, leaving 9 bases not matched to a gene. This CDR3 comprises 15 residues. DNA of the CDR3: TGTGCCAGCAGTTACGACAACAGGGGTCCCTACGAGCAGTACTTC. Residues: CASSYDNRGPYEQYF.

This rearrangement joins TRBV20-1 to TRBJ2-5; D is possibly TRBD2 (7 bases). V shed 6 bases and J shed 3 bases, with 20 bases lying between them. The CDR3 runs 15 residues. Germline CDR1 and CDR2: DFQATT and SNEGSKA (reference sequence). The CDR3 protein is CSADPAAGAKETQYF. The CDR3 DNA is TGCAGTGCCGACCCGGCCGCGGGGGCCAAAGAGACCCAGTACTTC.

The V call is TRBV18, the J call TRBJ1-5; 8 positions match TRBD1. The CDR3 loop spans 15 amino acids. Germline lookup yields CDR1 KGHSH and CDR2 LQKENI. V was clipped by 6 bases and J by 3 bases; unmatched bases: 7. CDR3 loop: CASSTGTGNNQPQHF. The CDR3 region has the DNA TGTGCCAGCTCGACCGGGACAGGTAACAATCAGCCCCAGCATTTT.

This clonotype was recorded at least ten times. This chain joins TRBV7-2 and TRBJ1-5; TRBD1 matches 8 bases. Trimming at V came to 4 bases and at J to 3 bases, leaving 11 bases not matched to a gene. Looked up from germline, CDR1 is SGHTA and CDR2 is FQGNSA. The CDR3 covers 17 residues. CDR3: CASSSGTGHPSNQPQHF. CDR3 bases: TGTGCCAGCAGCTCCGGGACAGGCCACCCATCCAATCAGCCCCAGCATTTT.

CDR3 region: CASTDGTESTDTQYF. Here the CDR3 DNA reads TGTGCCAGCACCGACGGGACAGAAAGCACAGATACGCAGTATTTT. V gene TRBV12-3 or TRBV12-4 combines with J gene TRBJ2-3, with 7 bases matching TRBD1. The CDR3 spans 15 residues. Unmatched junction bases numbered 7, after V lost 7 bases and J lost 0 bases.

The chain has TRBV7-9 and TRBJ2-2, with D tentatively TRBD1 (5 bases). V was clipped by 5 bases and J by 1 base, with 14 bases between them. Germline values: CDR1 SEHNR, CDR2 FQNEAQ (reference sequence). The CDR3 runs to 16 residues. CDR3 sequence: CASSLWKGENTGELFF. CDR3 DNA: TGTGCCAGCAGCCTCTGGAAAGGGGAGAACACCGGGGAGCTGTTTTTT.

This rearrangement joins TRBV27 to TRBJ2-1, with 7 bases that match TRBD2. The CDR3 covers 16 residues. The germline CDR1 and CDR2 sequences are MNHEY and SMNVEV (reference sequence). Germline trimming cut 5 bases from V and 6 bases from J; bases unmatched to any gene: 13. The CDR3 sequence is CASSPPLAGLGNEQFF. CDR3 bases: TGTGCCAGCAGTCCTCCTTTAGCGGGTTTGGGCAATGAGCAGTTCTTC.

This clonotype showed up just once. A much bigger clone sits one base away, suggesting this may be a read error. Since no conserved phenylalanine or tryptophan closes the CDR3, a read error is the likely cause. The chain uses TRBV7-8 and TRBJ2-3; D gene uncertain. Germline CDR1 reads SGHVS; CDR2 reads FQNEAQ. V gave up 8 bases and J gave up 0 bases, with 9 bases separating them. The CDR3 runs to 13 residues. CDR3 region: CASRDLSTDTQYL. The DNA for the CDR3 is TGTGCCAGCCGTGACCTAAGCACAGATACGCAGTATTTG.

This clonotype has just a few counts. This chain joins TRBV7-2 and TRBJ1-6; a weak D match, TRBD1 (6 bases). V was trimmed by 1 base and J by 10 bases, leaving 14 bases between them. The CDR3 sequence is 15 residues long. Germline V gene lookup returns CDR1 SGHTA and CDR2 FQGNSA. Here the CDR3 DNA reads TGTGCCAGCAGCTTAGATCAGGGGACGGTCTCACCCCTCCACTTT. This sequence encodes CASSLDQGTVSPLHF.

The rearrangement links TRBV20-1 to TRBJ1-5, with 8 bases aligning to TRBD1. The CDR3 covers 15 residues. Germline V gene sequence: CDR1 DFQATT, CDR2 SNEGSKA (reference sequence). The ends lost 0 bases at V and 4 bases at J; junction bases unmatched: 5. The CDR3 DNA sequence: TGCAGTGCTAGAGAAGAGACAGGGGCGAATCAGCCCCAGCATTTT. Translating gives CSAREETGANQPQHF.

This chain links TRBV6-5 with TRBJ1-1, with D uncertain. V was pared by 2 bases and J by 3 bases, with 7 bases between. The CDR3 extends over 13 amino acids. CDR1 MNHEY and CDR2 SVGAGI come from the germline V gene. CDR3 DNA: TGTGCCAGCAGTTACGGCAAGGACACTGAAGCTTTCTTT. It codes for CASSYGKDTEAFF.

This chain joins TRBV5-1 and TRBJ1-1, with D possibly matching TRBD1 (6 bases). This CDR3 is 13 amino acids long. Germline V gene sequence: CDR1 SGHRS, CDR2 YFSETQ. Trimming shortened V by 7 bases and J by 0 bases, and 10 bases separated the two germline ends. The CDR3 sequence: CASGGGMNTEAFF. The CDR3 DNA follows: TGCGCCAGCGGGGGCGGAATGAACACTGAAGCTTTCTTT.

The chain couples TRBV18 to TRBJ2-2; 13 bases agree with TRBD2. After removal of 1 base from V and 1 base from J, the junction contained 6 bases not matched to a gene. The CDR3 extends over 19 amino acids. CDR1 and CDR2 from the germline V gene are KGHSH and LQKENI. In DNA form, the CDR3 reads TGTGCCAGCTCACCACGAGGACTAGCGGGGGCCGTGAACACCGGGGAGCTGTTTTTT. Its protein is CASSPRGLAGAVNTGELFF.

This clonotype appeared many times. The chain uses TRBV6-1 and TRBJ2-2; tentatively, D is TRBD1 (5 bases). The germline V and J ends were trimmed by 6 bases and 0 bases, with 11 bases remaining between them. This CDR3 is 15 amino acids long. CDR1 MNHNS and CDR2 SASEGT come from the germline V gene. The CDR3 loop reads CASRPDSPNTGELFF. The CDR3 DNA sequence: TGTGCCAGCAGACCAGACAGCCCGAACACCGGGGAGCTGTTTTTT.

V usage is TRBV11-2 and J usage is TRBJ2-5; a weak D match, TRBD1 (5 bases). V dropped 5 bases and J dropped 1 base, with 11 bases sitting between them. This CDR3 has 14 amino acids. CDR1 is SGHAT and CDR2 is FQNNGV in the germline V gene. CDR3 sequence: CASSPTVSQETQYF. The CDR3, as DNA: TGTGCCAGCAGCCCGACAGTTTCCCAAGAGACCCAGTACTTC.

The chain is built from TRBV10-3 and TRBJ2-3, with D unresolved. CDR3 length: 14 amino acids. The germline V and J ends were trimmed by 3 bases and 2 bases, with 9 bases remaining between them. Germline assignment: CDR1 ENHRY and CDR2 SYGVKD. CDR3 protein: CAISDKADTDTQYF. The CDR3 nucleotides are TGTGCCATCAGTGATAAGGCAGACACAGATACGCAGTATTTT.

This clonotype appeared many times. The rearrangement joins TRBV6-6 to TRBJ1-1, with no clear D. V was shortened by 8 bases and J by 1 base, with 17 bases between the two germline ends. This CDR3 contains 15 residues. CDR1 is MNHNY and CDR2 is SVGAGI in the germline V gene (reference sequence). CDR3: CASRDTGSENTEAFF. DNA for the CDR3: TGTGCCAGCCGGGATACTGGGTCGGAGAACACTGAAGCTTTCTTT.

This clonotype was seen repeatedly, ten times or more. This chain links TRBV28 with TRBJ1-5; D perhaps matches TRBD1 (5 bases). The CDR3 runs to 14 residues. The V gene lost 1 base and the J gene lost 3 bases, with 7 bases spanning the gap. The V gene's germline CDR1 is MDHEN and CDR2 SYDVKM. The DNA for the CDR3 is TGTGCCAGCAGTTTATCCAGGGTCAATCAGCCCCAGCATTTT. Protein: CASSLSRVNQPQHF. The full variable domain, rest sourced from reference TRBV28 and TRBJ1-5, is DVKVTQSSRYLVKRTGEKVFLECVQDMDHENMFWYRQDPGLGLRLIYFSYDVKMKEKGDIPEGYSVSREKKERFSLILESASTNQTSMYLCASSLSRVNQPQHFGDGTRLSIL.

V gene TRBV20-1 combines with J gene TRBJ1-5; D unclear. The CDR3 is made up of 15 amino acids. The germline gives CDR1 DFQATT, CDR2 SNEGSKA (reference sequence). Trimming pared 0 bases from V and 6 bases from J, leaving 15 bases between. The CDR3 loop reads CSARDLTRWGQPQHF. DNA for the CDR3: TGCAGTGCTAGAGATCTAACCAGGTGGGGTCAGCCCCAGCATTTT.

The chain recombines TRBV28 with TRBJ2-5; 9 nucleotides line up with TRBD2. The CDR3 has 16 amino acids. J gave up 4 bases and V 4 bases, and 10 bases lay outside the gene matches. Germline CDR1 reads MDHEN; CDR2 reads SYDVKM. CDR3 amino acids: CASSSHSGGSRETQYF. The CDR3 coding sequence is TGTGCCAGCAGTTCTCATAGCGGGGGCTCTAGAGAGACCCAGTACTTC.

The chain links TRBV6-5 to TRBJ2-3; 7 nucleotides line up with TRBD2. The V segment lost 6 bases and the J segment 1 base; nucleotides outside the gene matches: 10. CDR3 length: 16 amino acids. CDR1 and CDR2 from the germline V gene are MNHEY and SVGAGI. The CDR3 DNA sequence: TGTGCCAGCAGCCCGTCTACCAGCGGGGGCACAGATACGCAGTATTTT. Residues: CASSPSTSGGTDTQYF.

The gene calls are TRBV5-5 and TRBJ2-3; 7 positions match TRBD2. V was pared by 6 bases and J by 3 bases, with 7 bases of the junction left unmatched. CDR3 length equals 14 residues. In germline, CDR1 is SGHKS, CDR2 YYEKEE (reference sequence). CDR3 nucleotides: TGTGCCAGCAAACGAGCGGGGCTAACAGATACGCAGTATTTT. It is translated as CASKRAGLTDTQYF.

The chain couples TRBV11-2 to TRBJ2-2; 10 bases align to TRBD1. The CDR3 consists of 15 residues. The V gene end was trimmed by 4 bases and the J gene end by 6 bases; junction bases not matched to a gene: 5. Germline CDR1 reads SGHAT; CDR2 reads FQNNGV. In nucleotides, the CDR3 is TGTGCCAGCAGCTCCGAGGGGACAGGGGCCGGGGAGCTGTTTTTT. Translated, it gives CASSSEGTGAGELFF. Drawing the rest from reference TRBV11-2 and TRBJ2-2, the complete variable domain is EAGVAQSPRYKIIEKRQSVAFWCNPISGHATLYWYQQILGQGPKLLIQFQNNGVVDDSQLPKDRFSAERLKGVDSTLKIQPAKLEDSAVYLCASSSEGTGAGELFFGEGSRLTVL.

Turning to this clonotype: Its ends do not fully match the called genes, so a read error is possible. The gene calls are TRBV28 and TRBJ1-6; D not resolved. Germline CDR1 and CDR2: MDHEN and SYDVKM. The CDR3 loop spans 12 amino acids. CDR3 nucleotides: TGTGCCAGCAAAGGAACTGGGTCACCCCTCCAATTT. Translated: CASKGTGSPLQF.